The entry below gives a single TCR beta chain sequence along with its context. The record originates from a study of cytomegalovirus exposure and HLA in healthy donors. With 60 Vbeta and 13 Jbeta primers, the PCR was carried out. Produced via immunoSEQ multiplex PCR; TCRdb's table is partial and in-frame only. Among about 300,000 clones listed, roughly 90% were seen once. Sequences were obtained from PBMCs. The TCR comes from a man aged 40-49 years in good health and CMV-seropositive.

CDR3 bases: TGTGCCAGCAGTAGATCGACAGAGCTGAACACTGAAGCTTTCTTT. This encodes CASSRSTELNTEAFF. The chain is built from TRBV28 and TRBJ1-1, with D tentatively TRBD1 (5 bases). Germline values: CDR1 MDHEN, CDR2 SYDVKM. The CDR3 consists of 15 residues. Trimming removed 5 bases from V and 0 bases from J, with 13 bases in between.